The clone carrying this T cell receptor beta chain was seen many times. As yet, its antigen is unknown. TCRdb reanalysed the 5' RACE reads using MiXCR and keeps one entry per CDR3 protein. The sample includes roughly 52,000 distinct CDR3 sequences, under 20% of them seen just once. Regarding the study as a whole: In terms of TCR gene usage, tumor memory CD4+ T cells clustered together with blood and lymph node memory CD4+ cells, as well as with lymph node naive CD4+ cells.

The CDR3 has 11 amino acids. CDR1 is SQVTM, CDR2 ANQGSEA, per germline. V was clipped by 6 bases and J by 1 base, with 3 bases between them. Naive CD4+ T cells were purified with Tregs depleted by CD25. Sequenced: naive CD4+ T cells sorted from blood. Documented subset: naive CD4+ T cells, CD4+CD45RA+CD25-. This clonotype originated in a female donor with breast cancer. This chain uses TRBV29-1 with TRBJ2-2; D is unresolved. CDR3 in DNA: TGCAGCGTCCAGAACACCGGGGAGCTGTTTTTT. It translates to CSVQNTGELFF.